This record covers a single T cell receptor beta chain. The antigen is unknown. Using unique molecular identifiers, the investigators prepared the TCRbeta library. One entry per CDR3 protein results from TCRdb running MiXCR on the PCR reads. The sample lists some 600,000 distinct CDR3 sequences; about an eighth were seen once. This record belongs to a study of T-cell reconstitution after alpha-beta-depleted transplantation in children. Study outcomes and limitations: Two months or so post-transplant, alpha-beta T cells reportedly derived from several hundred expanded graft clones.

The CDR3 length is 15 residues. The V end was cut by 1 base, the J end by 4 bases, with 14 bases between. Germline CDR1 is SGHRS and CDR2 is YFSETQ. This material consisted of PBMCs, mostly from graft donor cells, taken 360 days after TCRalphabeta/CD19-depleted stem cell transplant. This receptor was obtained from a male patient aged 10 to 17 who had a stem cell transplant for acute myeloid leukemia, so the T cells may come from the graft donor. The chain links TRBV5-1 to TRBJ1-1; D remains ambiguous. The CDR3 nucleotides are TGCGCCAGCAGCTTGAAGAGGGATGGGAGCACTGAAGCTTTCTTT. Its protein is CASSLKRDGSTEAFF.